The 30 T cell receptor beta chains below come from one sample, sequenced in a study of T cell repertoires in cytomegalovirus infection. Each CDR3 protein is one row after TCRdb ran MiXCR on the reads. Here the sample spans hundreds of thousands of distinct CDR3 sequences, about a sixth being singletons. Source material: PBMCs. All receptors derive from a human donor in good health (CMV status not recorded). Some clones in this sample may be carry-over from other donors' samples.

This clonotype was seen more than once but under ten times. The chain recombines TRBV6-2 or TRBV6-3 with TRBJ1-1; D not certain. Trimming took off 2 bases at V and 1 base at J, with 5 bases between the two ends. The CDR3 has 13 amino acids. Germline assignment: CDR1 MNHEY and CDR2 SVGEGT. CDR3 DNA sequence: TGTGCCAGCAGTTACGCCAGGAACACTGAAGCTTTCTTT. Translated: CASSYARNTEAFF.

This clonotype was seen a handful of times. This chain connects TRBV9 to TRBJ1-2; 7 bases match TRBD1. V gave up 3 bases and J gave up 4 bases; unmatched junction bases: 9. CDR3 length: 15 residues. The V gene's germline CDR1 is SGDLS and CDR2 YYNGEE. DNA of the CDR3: TGTGCCAGCAGCGGATGGGGACAGCCAACCTATGGCTACACCTTC. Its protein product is CASSGWGQPTYGYTF.

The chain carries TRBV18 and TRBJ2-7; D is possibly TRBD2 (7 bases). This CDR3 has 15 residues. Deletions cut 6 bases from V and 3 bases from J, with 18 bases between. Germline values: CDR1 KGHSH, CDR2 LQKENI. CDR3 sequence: CASSPSGRGGYEQYF. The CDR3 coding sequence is TGTGCCAGCTCCCCTAGCGGACGAGGGGGCTACGAGCAGTACTTC.

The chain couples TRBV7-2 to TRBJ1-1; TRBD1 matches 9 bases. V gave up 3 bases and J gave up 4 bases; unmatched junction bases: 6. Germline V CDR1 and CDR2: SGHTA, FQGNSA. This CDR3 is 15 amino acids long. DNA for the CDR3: TGTGCCAGCAGCTTTTCCGGGACAGGGACCACTGAAGCTTTCTTT. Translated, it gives CASSFSGTGTTEAFF.

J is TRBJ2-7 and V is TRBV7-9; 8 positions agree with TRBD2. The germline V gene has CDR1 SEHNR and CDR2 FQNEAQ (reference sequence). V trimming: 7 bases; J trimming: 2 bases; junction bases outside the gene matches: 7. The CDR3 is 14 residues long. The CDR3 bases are TGTGCCAGCAACCCCCTAGCGGGTACCTACGAGCAGTACTTC. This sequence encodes CASNPLAGTYEQYF.

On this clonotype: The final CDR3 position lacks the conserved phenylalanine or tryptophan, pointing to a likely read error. DNA of the CDR3: TGCAGTGCTAGCGACGGTCTTAATTCACCCCTCCACTTG. Translating it yields CSASDGLNSPLHL. V usage is TRBV20-1 and J usage is TRBJ1-6; D remains ambiguous. The germline CDR1 and CDR2 sequences are DFQATT and SNEGSKA (reference sequence). The CDR3 is 13 amino acids. Trimming pared 3 bases from V and 6 bases from J, leaving 9 bases between.

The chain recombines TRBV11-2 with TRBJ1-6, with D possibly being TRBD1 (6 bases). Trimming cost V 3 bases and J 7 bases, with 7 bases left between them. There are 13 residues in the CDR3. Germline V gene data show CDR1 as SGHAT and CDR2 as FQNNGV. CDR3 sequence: CASSFTGNSPLHF. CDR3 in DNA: TGTGCCAGCAGCTTTACAGGGAATTCACCCCTCCACTTT.

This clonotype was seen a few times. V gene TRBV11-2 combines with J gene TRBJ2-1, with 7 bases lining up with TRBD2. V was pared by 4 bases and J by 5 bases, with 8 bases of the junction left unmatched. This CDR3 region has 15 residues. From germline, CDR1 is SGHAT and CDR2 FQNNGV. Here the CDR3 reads CASSWSGGTHNEQFF. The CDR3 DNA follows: TGTGCCAGCAGCTGGTCCGGGGGGACCCACAATGAGCAGTTCTTC.

In DNA, the CDR3 is TGCAGTGCTAGAGCGTTAGCGGGAGTGTACAATGAGCAGTTCTTC. Protein: CSARALAGVYNEQFF. The chain employs TRBV20-1 and TRBJ2-1; 9 bases agree with TRBD2. V was clipped by 1 base and J by 4 bases; unmatched bases: 5. Germline CDR1 DFQATT, CDR2 SNEGSKA (reference sequence). The CDR3 loop spans 15 amino acids.

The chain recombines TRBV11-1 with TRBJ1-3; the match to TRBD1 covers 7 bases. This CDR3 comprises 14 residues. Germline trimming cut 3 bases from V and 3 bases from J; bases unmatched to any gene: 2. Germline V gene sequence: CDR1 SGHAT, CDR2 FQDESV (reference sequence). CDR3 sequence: CASSLWDSGNTIYF. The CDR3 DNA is TGTGCCAGCAGCTTGTGGGACAGTGGAAACACCATATATTTT.

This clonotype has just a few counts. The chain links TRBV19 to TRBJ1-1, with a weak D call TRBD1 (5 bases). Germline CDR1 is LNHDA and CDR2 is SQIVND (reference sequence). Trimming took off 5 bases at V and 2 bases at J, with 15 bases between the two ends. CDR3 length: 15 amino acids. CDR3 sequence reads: CASSHPRTLNTEAFF. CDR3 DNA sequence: TGTGCCAGTAGTCACCCTAGGACATTAAACACTGAAGCTTTCTTT.

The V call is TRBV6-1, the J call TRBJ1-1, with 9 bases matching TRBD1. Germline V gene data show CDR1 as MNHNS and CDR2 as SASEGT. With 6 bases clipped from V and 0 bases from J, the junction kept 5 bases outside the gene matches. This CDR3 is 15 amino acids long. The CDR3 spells CASRGDRELNTEAFF. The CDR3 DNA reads TGTGCCAGCAGAGGGGACAGGGAGTTGAACACTGAAGCTTTCTTT.

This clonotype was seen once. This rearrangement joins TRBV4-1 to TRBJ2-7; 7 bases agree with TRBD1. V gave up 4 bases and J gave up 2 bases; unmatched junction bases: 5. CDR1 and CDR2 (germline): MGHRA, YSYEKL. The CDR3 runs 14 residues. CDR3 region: CASSPKDRPYEQYF. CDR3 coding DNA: TGCGCCAGCAGCCCAAAGGACAGGCCCTACGAGCAGTACTTC.

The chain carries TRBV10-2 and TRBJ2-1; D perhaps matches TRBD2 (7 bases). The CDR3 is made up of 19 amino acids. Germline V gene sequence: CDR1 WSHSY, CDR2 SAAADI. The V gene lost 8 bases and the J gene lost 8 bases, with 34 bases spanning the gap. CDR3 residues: CASLRRGAYYDGAPHEQFF. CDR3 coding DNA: TGCGCCAGCCTAAGACGGGGGGCCTACTATGATGGGGCTCCCCATGAGCAGTTCTTC.

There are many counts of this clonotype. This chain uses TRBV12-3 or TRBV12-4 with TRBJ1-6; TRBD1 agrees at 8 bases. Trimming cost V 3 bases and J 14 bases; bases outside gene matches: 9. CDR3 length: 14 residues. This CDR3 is CASSLFGTGGSLHF. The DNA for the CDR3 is TGTGCCAGCAGTTTGTTTGGGACAGGAGGATCCCTCCACTTT.

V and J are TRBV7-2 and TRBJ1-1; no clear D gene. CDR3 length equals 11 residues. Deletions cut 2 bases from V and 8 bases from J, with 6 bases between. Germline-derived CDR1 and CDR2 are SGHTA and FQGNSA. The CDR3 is CASSLLMEAFF. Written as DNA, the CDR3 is TGTGCCAGCAGCTTATTGATGGAAGCTTTCTTT.

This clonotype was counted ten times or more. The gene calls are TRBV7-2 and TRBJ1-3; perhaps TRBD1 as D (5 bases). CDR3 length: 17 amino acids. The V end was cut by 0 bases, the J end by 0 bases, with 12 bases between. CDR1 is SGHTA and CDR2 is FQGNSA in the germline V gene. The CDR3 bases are TGTGCCAGCAGCTTAGCGTCTGGGGGGACCTCTGGAAACACCATATATTTT. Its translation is CASSLASGGTSGNTIYF.

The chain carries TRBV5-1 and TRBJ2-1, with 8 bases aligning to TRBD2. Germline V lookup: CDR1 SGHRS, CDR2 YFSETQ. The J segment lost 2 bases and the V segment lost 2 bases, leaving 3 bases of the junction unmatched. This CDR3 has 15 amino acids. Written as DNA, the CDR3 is TGCGCCAGCAGCTTAGGTAGCGGGGCCTACAATGAGCAGTTCTTC. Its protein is CASSLGSGAYNEQFF.

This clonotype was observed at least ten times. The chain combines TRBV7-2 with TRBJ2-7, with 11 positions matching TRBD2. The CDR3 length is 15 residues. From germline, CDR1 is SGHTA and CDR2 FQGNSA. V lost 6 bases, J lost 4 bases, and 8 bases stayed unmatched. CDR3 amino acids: CASRYRLAGIYEQYF. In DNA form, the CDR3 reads TGTGCCAGCAGATACCGACTAGCGGGAATTTACGAGCAGTACTTC.

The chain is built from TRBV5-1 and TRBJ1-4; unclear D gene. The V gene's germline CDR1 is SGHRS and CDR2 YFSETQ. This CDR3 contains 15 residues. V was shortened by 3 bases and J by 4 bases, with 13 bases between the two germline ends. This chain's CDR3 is CASSSEDTNNEKLFF. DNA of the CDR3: TGCGCCAGCAGCTCGGAAGACACAAATAATGAAAAACTGTTTTTT.

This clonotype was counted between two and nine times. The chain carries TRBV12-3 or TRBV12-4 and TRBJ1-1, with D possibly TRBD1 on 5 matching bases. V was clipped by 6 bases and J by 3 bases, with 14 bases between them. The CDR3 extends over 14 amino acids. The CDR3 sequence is CASSPLGTDTEAFF. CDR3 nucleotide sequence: TGTGCCAGCAGCCCTCTAGGGACGGACACTGAAGCTTTCTTT.

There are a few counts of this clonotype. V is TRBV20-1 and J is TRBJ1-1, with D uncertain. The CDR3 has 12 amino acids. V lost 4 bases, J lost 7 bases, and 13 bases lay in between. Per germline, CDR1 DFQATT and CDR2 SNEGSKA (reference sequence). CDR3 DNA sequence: TGCAGTGCTATTCCGATAGGAGGTGAAGCTTTCTTT. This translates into CSAIPIGGEAFF.

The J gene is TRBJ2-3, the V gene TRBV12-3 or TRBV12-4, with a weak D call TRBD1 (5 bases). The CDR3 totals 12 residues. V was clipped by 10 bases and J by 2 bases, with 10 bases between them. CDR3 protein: CATGHPTDTQYF. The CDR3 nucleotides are TGTGCCACCGGACATCCCACAGATACGCAGTATTTT.

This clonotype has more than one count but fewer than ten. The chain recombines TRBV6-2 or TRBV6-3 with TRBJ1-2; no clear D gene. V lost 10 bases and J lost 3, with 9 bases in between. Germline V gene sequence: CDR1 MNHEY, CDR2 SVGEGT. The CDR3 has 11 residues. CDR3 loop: CAIGGYYGYTF. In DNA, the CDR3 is TGTGCCATCGGAGGTTACTATGGCTACACCTTC.

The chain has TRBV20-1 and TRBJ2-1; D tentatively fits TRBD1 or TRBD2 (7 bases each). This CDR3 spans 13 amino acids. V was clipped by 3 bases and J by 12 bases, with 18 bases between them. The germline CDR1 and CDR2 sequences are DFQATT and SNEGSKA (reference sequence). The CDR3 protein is CSASHGEGAVQFF. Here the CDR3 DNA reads TGCAGTGCTAGCCATGGGGAGGGGGCTGTGCAGTTCTTC.

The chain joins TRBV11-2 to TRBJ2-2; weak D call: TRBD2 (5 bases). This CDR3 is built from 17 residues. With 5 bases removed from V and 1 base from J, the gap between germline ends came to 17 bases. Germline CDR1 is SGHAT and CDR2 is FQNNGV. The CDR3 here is CASSRDRQRRNTGELFF. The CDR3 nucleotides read TGTGCCAGCAGCCGTGACCGTCAGCGGAGGAACACCGGGGAGCTGTTTTTT. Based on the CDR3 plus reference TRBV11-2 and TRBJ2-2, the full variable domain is EAGVAQSPRYKIIEKRQSVAFWCNPISGHATLYWYQQILGQGPKLLIQFQNNGVVDDSQLPKDRFSAERLKGVDSTLKIQPAKLEDSAVYLCASSRDRQRRNTGELFFGEGSRLTVL.

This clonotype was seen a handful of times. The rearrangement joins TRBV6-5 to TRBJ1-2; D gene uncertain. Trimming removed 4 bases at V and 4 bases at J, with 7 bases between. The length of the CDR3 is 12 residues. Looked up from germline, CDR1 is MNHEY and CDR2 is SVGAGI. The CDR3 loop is CASSSLPYGYTF. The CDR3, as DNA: TGTGCCAGCAGTTCTCTGCCCTATGGCTACACCTTC.

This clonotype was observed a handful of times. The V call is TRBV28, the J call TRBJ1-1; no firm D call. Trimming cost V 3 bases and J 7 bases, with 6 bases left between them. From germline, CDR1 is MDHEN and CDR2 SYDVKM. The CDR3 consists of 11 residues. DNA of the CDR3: TGTGCCAGCAGTTTCAATCGTGAAGCTTTCTTT. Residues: CASSFNREAFF.

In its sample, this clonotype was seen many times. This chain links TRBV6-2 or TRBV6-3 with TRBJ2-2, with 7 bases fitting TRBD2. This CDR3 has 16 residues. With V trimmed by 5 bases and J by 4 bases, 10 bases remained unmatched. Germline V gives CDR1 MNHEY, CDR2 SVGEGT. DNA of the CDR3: TGTGCCAGCAGTCCCACGTGGGGGAGGGGCACCGGGGAGCTGTTTTTT. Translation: CASSPTWGRGTGELFF.

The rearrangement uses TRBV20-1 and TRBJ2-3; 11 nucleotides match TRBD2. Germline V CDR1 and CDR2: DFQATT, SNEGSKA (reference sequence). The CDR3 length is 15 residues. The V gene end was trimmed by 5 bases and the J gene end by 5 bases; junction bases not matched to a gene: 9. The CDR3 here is CSAHPTSGGEDTQYF. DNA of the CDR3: TGCAGTGCTCACCCCACTAGCGGGGGAGAAGATACGCAGTATTTT.